These 27 T cell receptor beta chains were sequenced from one sample in a study of T cell responses to AZD1222 COVID-19 vaccine. The assay was immunoSEQ multiplex PCR, and TCRdb's table has in-frame clones only and misses some. Of about 84,000 clones listed, 75% to 90% were seen once; the top ten hold 9.5% to 13%. The sample in question was peripheral blood, obtained 28 days after the second AZD1222 dose. These receptors were collected from an adult who received the AZD1222 COVID-19 vaccine.

This rearrangement joins TRBV27 to TRBJ2-1; the match to TRBD1 covers 12 bases. The length of the CDR3 is 15 residues. After removal of 8 bases from V and 6 bases from J, the junction contained 8 bases not matched to a gene. In germline, CDR1 is MNHEY, CDR2 SMNVEV (reference sequence). Here the CDR3 DNA reads TGTGCCAGCTACCGTGGGACAGGGGGCCGCAATGAGCAGTTCTTC. Its protein product is CASYRGTGGRNEQFF.

This rearrangement joins TRBV9 to TRBJ1-2; a weak D match, TRBD1 (5 bases). This CDR3 has 13 residues. Trimming cost V 4 bases and J 2 bases, with 9 bases left between them. Germline V gives CDR1 SGDLS, CDR2 YYNGEE. This CDR3 reads CASSFDSNYGYTF. The CDR3 DNA is TGTGCCAGCAGCTTCGACAGCAACTATGGCTACACCTTC.

The V and J genes are TRBV30 and TRBJ1-1; 7 bases fit TRBD1. Looked up from germline, CDR1 is GTSNPN and CDR2 is SVGIG (reference sequence). Trimming at V came to 3 bases and at J to 11 bases, leaving 6 bases not matched to a gene. The CDR3 runs to 11 residues. Here the CDR3 reads CAWSPGQVAFF. The DNA of the CDR3 is TGTGCCTGGAGCCCCGGACAGGTCGCTTTCTTT.

Written as DNA, the CDR3 is TGTGCCAGCAGTTCCACCGGGACTAGCGGGAATGAGCAGTTCTTC. Translation gives CASSSTGTSGNEQFF. The gene calls are TRBV28 and TRBJ2-1; 12 nucleotides agree with TRBD2. This CDR3 spans 15 amino acids. The ends lost 4 bases at V and 7 bases at J; junction bases unmatched: 5. Germline V gene data show CDR1 as MDHEN and CDR2 as SYDVKM.

The chain carries TRBV5-6 and TRBJ2-7; TRBD1 might be the D (5 bases). V was pared by 0 bases and J by 5 bases, with 12 bases between. Germline V gene lookup returns CDR1 SGHDT and CDR2 YYEEEE. CDR3 length: 14 amino acids. CDR3 in amino acids: CASSLDTGGHEQYF. CDR3 DNA sequence: TGTGCCAGCAGCTTGGATACAGGTGGTCACGAGCAGTACTTC.

The chain joins TRBV6-2 or TRBV6-3 to TRBJ1-1; no firm D call. The CDR3 totals 13 residues. The germline CDR1 and CDR2 sequences are MNHEY and SVGEGT. Trimming left V 1 base short and J 4 bases short, with 7 bases between. CDR3: CASSYLGSTEAFF. CDR3 in DNA: TGTGCCAGCAGTTACTTGGGCAGCACTGAAGCTTTCTTT.

The rearrangement joins TRBV9 to TRBJ1-6; D is possibly TRBD1 (6 bases). CDR1 SGDLS and CDR2 YYNGEE come from the germline V gene. Trimming removed 4 bases at V and 7 bases at J, with 12 bases between. This CDR3 spans 14 amino acids. The DNA for the CDR3 is TGTGCCAGCAGCATGACAGGCATGAATTCACCCCTCCACTTT. The encoded protein is CASSMTGMNSPLHF.

The chain is built from TRBV28 and TRBJ1-1, with D uncertain. V gave up 7 bases and J gave up 0 bases, with 9 bases separating them. Germline CDR1 reads MDHEN; CDR2 reads SYDVKM. The CDR3 loop spans 13 amino acids. CDR3 nucleotide sequence: TGTGCCAGCACTTTGGTGGTGAACACTGAAGCTTTCTTT. It translates to CASTLVVNTEAFF.

This clone was detected once. The chain couples TRBV6-5 to TRBJ1-2; 9 nucleotides line up with TRBD1. The V gene end was trimmed by 5 bases and the J gene end by 8 bases; junction bases not matched to a gene: 9. Germline-derived CDR1 and CDR2 are MNHEY and SVGAGI. The length of the CDR3 is 14 residues. DNA of the CDR3: TGTGCCAGCAGTACCTATGGACAGGGGCGAGGCTACACCTTC. Encoded protein: CASSTYGQGRGYTF.

The chain is built from TRBV27 and TRBJ2-7; 8 nucleotides agree with TRBD2. Germline V gene lookup returns CDR1 MNHEY and CDR2 SMNVEV (reference sequence). This CDR3 comprises 16 residues. V shed 0 bases, J shed 6 bases, and the junction held 10 bases outside the gene matches. This CDR3 is CASSLSFSGKLSEQYF. Written as DNA, the CDR3 is TGTGCCAGCAGTTTATCGTTTAGCGGGAAACTGAGCGAGCAGTACTTC.

This rearrangement joins TRBV4-2 to TRBJ2-1, with TRBD2 matching 10 bases. Germline V gene data show CDR1 as LGHNA and CDR2 as YNFKEQ. The CDR3 length is 15 residues. V gave up 4 bases and J gave up 5 bases; unmatched junction bases: 5. Written as DNA, the CDR3 is TGTGCCAGCAGCCTAAGCGGGGGGGCAGACAATGAGCAGTTCTTC. Translation gives CASSLSGGADNEQFF.

The V and J genes are TRBV18 and TRBJ1-1, with a tentative D call TRBD1 (5 bases). The CDR3 has 18 residues. Germline V gene sequence: CDR1 KGHSH, CDR2 LQKENI. Deletions cut 2 bases from V and 2 bases from J, with 21 bases between. CDR3 sequence reads: CASSPDGPQGGRNTEAFF. CDR3 in DNA: TGTGCCAGCTCACCAGATGGGCCTCAGGGAGGCCGTAACACTGAAGCTTTCTTT.

The chain links TRBV4-1 to TRBJ1-3; 7 nucleotides agree with TRBD1. This CDR3 has 18 amino acids. The V and J ends lost 3 bases and 2 bases, in that order; junction bases with no gene match: 13. Per the germline V gene, CDR1 is MGHRA and CDR2 is YSYEKL. The CDR3 sequence is CASSHSRDSIDTGNTIYF. CDR3 nucleotides: TGCGCCAGCAGCCATTCTAGGGACAGTATCGACACTGGAAACACCATATATTTT.

The chain has TRBV4-3 and TRBJ1-1; D possibly corresponds to TRBD1 (6 bases). The CDR3 has 15 residues. Per the germline V gene, CDR1 is LGHNA and CDR2 is YSLEER. V was shortened by 0 bases and J by 1 base, with 9 bases between the two germline ends. This CDR3 reads CASSQEGHSNTEAFF. CDR3 nucleotides: TGCGCCAGCAGCCAAGAGGGACACTCGAACACTGAAGCTTTCTTT.

The CDR3 DNA reads TGTGCCAGCAGTGACAGCGTGAGCAATCAGCCCCAGCATTTT. It is translated as CASSDSVSNQPQHF. V usage is TRBV6-1 and J usage is TRBJ1-5; D call uncertain. Germline V gene sequence: CDR1 MNHNS, CDR2 SASEGT. The V end lost 3 bases, the J end lost 1 base, and 7 bases lay between the germline ends. The length of the CDR3 is 14 residues.

The chain has TRBV29-1 and TRBJ2-4; D is uncertain. Germline CDR1 and CDR2: SQVTM and ANQGSEA. The V end was cut by 3 bases, the J end by 6 bases, with 9 bases between. The CDR3 length is 12 residues. CDR3 sequence: CSVDGNGNIQYF. DNA of the CDR3: TGCAGCGTTGATGGGAACGGAAACATTCAGTACTTC. The entire variable domain, with the rest obtained from reference TRBV29-1 and TRBJ2-4, is as follows: SAVISQKPSRDICQRGTSLTIQCQVDSQVTMMFWYRQQPGQSLTLIATANQGSEATYESGFVIDKFPISRPNLTFSTLTVSNMSPEDSSIYLCSVDGNGNIQYFGAGTRLSVL.

The J gene is TRBJ2-6, the V gene TRBV28; weak D call: TRBD1 (5 bases). The ends were cut back, 5 bases at V and 0 bases at J, with 11 bases in the middle. CDR3 size: 16 residues. Germline V lookup: CDR1 MDHEN, CDR2 SYDVKM. The CDR3 spells CASSLMGPSGANVLTF. The CDR3 DNA sequence: TGTGCCAGCAGTCTAATGGGGCCCTCTGGGGCCAACGTCCTGACTTTC.

The chain is built from TRBV4-1 and TRBJ2-7; D not certain. V shed 0 bases and J shed 9 bases, with 12 bases lying between them. The CDR3 is made up of 13 amino acids. The germline gives CDR1 MGHRA, CDR2 YSYEKL. CDR3 sequence: CASSQDEWAGQYF. The DNA for the CDR3 is TGCGCCAGCAGCCAAGATGAATGGGCAGGGCAGTACTTC.

CDR3 nucleotides: TGTGCCAGCAGTTCCCGACAGGGGGTCTACTCCTACGAGCAGTACTTC. It yields the protein CASSSRQGVYSYEQYF. The chain recombines TRBV6-2 or TRBV6-3 with TRBJ2-7, with 9 bases that match TRBD1. The V and J ends lost 4 bases and 0 bases, in that order; junction bases with no gene match: 7. Germline V gene data show CDR1 as MNHEY and CDR2 as SVGEGT. The CDR3 sequence is 16 residues long.

The chain uses TRBV7-8 and TRBJ1-1; perhaps TRBD1 as D (5 bases). Trimming stripped 2 bases from V and 3 bases from J, with 10 bases between. The germline V gene encodes CDR1 SGHVS and CDR2 FQNEAQ. There are 14 residues in the CDR3. The CDR3 reads CASSLIGGYTEAFF. The DNA of the CDR3 is TGTGCCAGCAGCTTAATTGGGGGATACACTGAAGCTTTCTTT.

V gene TRBV6-2 or TRBV6-3 combines with J gene TRBJ2-7; 11 bases match TRBD2. With 5 bases clipped from V and 1 base from J, the junction kept 7 bases outside the gene matches. This CDR3 is 16 amino acids long. Germline CDR1 MNHEY, CDR2 SVGEGT. CDR3 bases: TGTGCCAGCAGTACCCTAACTAGCGGGAGTTCCTACGAGCAGTACTTC. Encoded protein: CASSTLTSGSSYEQYF.

This clone was detected once. J is TRBJ2-2 and V is TRBV10-3; the D gene is possibly TRBD1 (5 bases). CDR1 ENHRY and CDR2 SYGVKD come from the germline V gene. The CDR3 covers 14 residues. Trimming removed 2 bases at V and 5 bases at J, with 9 bases between. In DNA, the CDR3 is TGTGCCATCAGTGAGAGGGGTGGGACCGGGGAGCTGTTTTTT. It yields the protein CAISERGGTGELFF.

This chain connects TRBV28 to TRBJ1-3, with TRBD1 identical over 9 bases. Germline CDR1 is MDHEN and CDR2 is SYDVKM. The J segment lost 1 base and the V segment lost 7 bases, leaving 11 bases of the junction unmatched. The CDR3 runs to 17 residues. The DNA for the CDR3 is TGTGCCAGCACCGAAGCCGGGGGACAGGGTTCTGGAAACACCATATATTTT. It codes for CASTEAGGQGSGNTIYF.

Here the CDR3 reads CASRTGSIYGYTF. The CDR3 bases are TGTGCCAGCAGAACAGGTTCGATCTATGGCTACACCTTC. The chain couples TRBV28 to TRBJ1-2; tentatively, D is TRBD1 (5 bases). CDR1 and CDR2 (germline): MDHEN, SYDVKM. The germline V and J ends were trimmed by 6 bases and 4 bases, with 12 bases remaining between them. This CDR3 region has 13 residues.

This clone appeared a single time. The genes are TRBV28 and TRBJ2-2; D is unresolved. Trimming left V 6 bases short and J 7 bases short, with 12 bases between. The CDR3 sequence is 13 residues long. Germline CDR1 and CDR2: MDHEN and SYDVKM. CDR3 region: CASRPVVDGELFF. CDR3 nucleotide sequence: TGTGCCAGCAGGCCCGTGGTGGACGGGGAGCTGTTTTTT. Combining the CDR3 with reference TRBV28 and TRBJ2-2 gives the whole variable domain DVKVTQSSRYLVKRTGEKVFLECVQDMDHENMFWYRQDPGLGLRLIYFSYDVKMKEKGDIPEGYSVSREKKERFSLILESASTNQTSMYLCASRPVVDGELFFGEGSRLTVL.

This chain connects TRBV11-3 to TRBJ1-1; D is undetermined. The V gene's germline CDR1 is SGHNT and CDR2 YENEEA. The CDR3 is 11 residues long. V lost 5 bases and J 4 bases, leaving 5 bases between the germline ends. CDR3 coding DNA: TGTGCCAGCAGCCCCCTCACTGAAGCTTTCTTT. Protein sequence: CASSPLTEAFF.

The genes are TRBV4-2 and TRBJ2-1; tentative D call: TRBD2 (5 bases). Trimming stripped 1 base from V and 0 bases from J, with 13 bases between. CDR1 and CDR2 (germline): LGHNA, YNFKEQ. The CDR3 is made up of 17 amino acids. DNA of the CDR3: TGTGCCAGCAGCCAAGTTCAGCGGTTTAGCTCCTACAATGAGCAGTTCTTC. It specifies CASSQVQRFSSYNEQFF.